A selection of T cell receptor beta chains follows, all from one sample in a study of blood T cell repertoires in COVID-19. The protocol was immunoSEQ multiplex PCR, while the TCRdb copy is restricted to in-frame clones and leaves out a portion. Seen here are 150,000 to 200,000 clones, just under 80% observed once, and the top ten hold roughly 6.8%. Source material: peripheral blood. The receptors originated from a man in his 70s with active or convalescent COVID-19. CDR3s include the opening cysteine and the closing phenylalanine or tryptophan. Fields, in order: D gene, J gene, V gene, clone size, CDR3 protein, CDR3 DNA. A D gene is named only where the DNA matches it firmly. Where a row states a size, it is once, few, many or the class of an expanded clone; other rows omit it.

-,TRBJ1-1,TRBV9,-,CASSPGHNTEAFF,TGTGCCAGCAGCCCAGGACATAACACTGAAGCTTTCTTT
-,TRBJ2-7,TRBV30,few,CAWSPMGGGQYF,TGTGCCTGGAGTCCCATGGGGGGGGGCCAGTACTTC
-,TRBJ2-1,TRBV7-8,-,CASRSPGGSYNEQFF,TGTGCCAGCAGGTCGCCAGGGGGGTCCTACAATGAGCAGTTCTTC
TRBD1,TRBJ2-7,TRBV9,-,CASSPLGQLYEQYF,TGTGCCAGCAGCCCACTGGGACAGTTATACGAGCAGTACTTC
TRBD2,TRBJ2-7,TRBV19,-,CATRPGGSVSYEQYF,TGTGCCACCAGGCCGGGGGGGTCGGTCTCCTACGAGCAGTACTTC
-,TRBJ2-1,TRBV2,-,CASRVAGINNEQFF,TGTGCCAGCCGCGTTGCAGGGATTAACAATGAGCAGTTCTTC
-,TRBJ2-5,TRBV10-3,-,CAISVFGGGNSETQYF,TGTGCCATCAGTGTGTTCGGAGGGGGCAATTCAGAGACCCAGTACTTC
-,TRBJ1-1,TRBV2,-,CASSSRGAHLEAFF,TGTGCCAGCAGCAGTCGGGGGGCTCATCTGGAAGCTTTCTTT
TRBD1,TRBJ2-1,TRBV30,-,CAWSVTGGGFF,TGTGCCTGGAGTGTAACAGGGGGAGGGTTCTTC
-,TRBJ1-4,TRBV9,-,CASSLGISATNEKLFF,TGTGCCAGCAGTCTTGGAATCAGCGCAACTAATGAAAAACTGTTTTTT
TRBD1,TRBJ2-7,TRBV6-2/TRBV6-3,-,CASSPYRGNKVAYEQYF,TGTGCCAGCAGTCCCTACAGGGGAAATAAGGTGGCCTACGAGCAGTACTTC
-,TRBJ2-5,TRBV9,once,CASSVTNGVGQETQYF,TGTGCCAGCAGCGTAACGAACGGGGTTGGACAAGAGACCCAGTACTTC
-,TRBJ1-2,TRBV20-1,once,CSARVQNGYTF,TGCAGTGCTAGGGTCCAGAATGGCTACACCTTC
-,TRBJ2-1,TRBV29-1,once,CSVASDTNYNEQFF,TGCAGCGTCGCCTCGGACACGAACTACAATGAGCAGTTCTTC
-,TRBJ1-1,TRBV18,-,CASSPGQLPMNTEAFF,TGTGCCAGCTCACCTGGGCAGTTGCCAATGAACACTGAAGCTTTCTTT
-,TRBJ1-1,TRBV19,few,CASSIGGSSRRTEAFF,TGTGCCAGTAGTATAGGAGGATCCTCGAGAAGGACTGAAGCTTTCTTT
TRBD1,TRBJ1-2,TRBV27,-,CASSSDRVSLMDGYTF,TGTGCCAGCAGTTCGGACAGGGTTAGCCTCATGGATGGCTACACCTTC
-,TRBJ2-5,TRBV3-1/TRBV3-2,-,CASSQDAGETQYF,TGTGCCAGCAGCCAAGATGCGGGGGAGACCCAGTACTTC
TRBD1,TRBJ2-2,TRBV11-2,few,CASSLDRQGGWTGELFF,TGTGCCAGCAGCTTAGATCGACAGGGGGGATGGACCGGGGAGCTGTTTTTT
-,TRBJ2-3,TRBV11-2,-,CASSPQSDTQYF,TGTGCCAGCAGCCCTCAGTCAGATACGCAGTATTTT
TRBD1,TRBJ1-3,TRBV18,-,CASSHREDRWHRNTIYF,TGTGCCAGCTCTCATAGAGAGGACAGGTGGCACCGAAACACCATATATTTT
-,TRBJ1-5,TRBV18,few,CASSQTGQSNQPQHF,TGTGCCAGCTCACAGACAGGTCAGAGCAATCAGCCCCAGCATTTT
-,TRBJ2-3,TRBV18,few,CASSPFGGDTQYF,TGTGCCAGCTCACCATTTGGGGGCGATACGCAGTATTTT
TRBD1,TRBJ2-5,TRBV6-6,-,CASSRQGQETQYF,TGTGCCAGCAGTCGACAGGGTCAAGAGACCCAGTACTTC
TRBD1,TRBJ2-7,TRBV5-1,few,CASSLIRGQGGEQYF,TGCGCCAGCAGCTTGATCCGTGGACAGGGGGGCGAGCAGTACTTC
TRBD1,TRBJ1-2,TRBV5-1,-,CASSLSGQGNGYTF,TGCGCCAGCTCTCTATCGGGACAGGGAAATGGCTACACCTTC
-,TRBJ1-5,TRBV14,-,CASSHDTRGPQHF,TGTGCCAGCAGCCATGACACCCGGGGGCCCCAGCATTTT
-,TRBJ2-7,TRBV30,-,CAWSGGPHEQYF,TGTGCCTGGAGTGGAGGTCCCCACGAGCAGTACTTC
TRBD1,TRBJ1-1,TRBV10-3,-,CAISAGQPEAFF,TGTGCCATCAGCGCGGGACAGCCTGAAGCTTTCTTT
-,TRBJ1-2,TRBV5-6,-,CASSLSGRYTF,TGTGCCAGCAGCTTGTCTGGGAGATACACCTTC
TRBD1,TRBJ1-6,TRBV6-2/TRBV6-3,-,CASSYPTGTNSPLHF,TGTGCCAGCAGTTACCCGACAGGGACTAATTCACCCCTCCACTTT
-,TRBJ1-3,TRBV4-2,few,CASSQGLDTIYF,TGTGCCAGCAGCCAAGGGTTAGACACCATATATTTT
TRBD1,TRBJ2-5,TRBV6-6,few,CASSYGQGKETQYF,TGTGCCAGCAGTTACGGACAGGGGAAAGAGACCCAGTACTTC
TRBD1,TRBJ1-2,TRBV19,-,CASSIADRGGGYTF,TGTGCCAGTAGTATAGCGGACAGGGGAGGTGGCTACACCTTC
TRBD1,TRBJ1-6,TRBV18,-,CASSRDGAGQGNSPLHF,TGTGCCAGCTCACGCGATGGGGCCGGACAGGGCAATTCACCCCTCCACTTT
-,TRBJ2-1,TRBV4-1,-,CASSQVPGGPTGNEQFF,TGCGCCAGCAGCCAAGTCCCCGGCGGGCCCACGGGCAATGAGCAGTTCTTC
-,TRBJ1-6,TRBV9,-,CASSGTPYNSPLHF,TGTGCCAGCAGCGGGACACCTTATAATTCACCCCTCCACTTT
-,TRBJ1-2,TRBV11-2,-,CASSLGLNYGYTF,TGTGCCAGCAGCTTAGGTTTAAACTATGGCTACACCTTC
-,TRBJ2-2,TRBV6-1,-,CASSEGQSSGPLF,TGTGCCAGCAGTGAAGGACAGTCCTCCGGGCCCCTTTTT
-,TRBJ2-5,TRBV11-2,once,CASSLDRDSAGTQYF,TGTGCCAGCAGCTTAGATCGGGACTCAGCAGGGACCCAGTACTTC
-,TRBJ2-5,TRBV9,-,CASSVGRSRQETQYF,TGTGCCAGCAGCGTAGGTAGGAGCCGACAAGAGACCCAGTACTTC
TRBD1,TRBJ1-1,TRBV11-2,-,CASSGGQGTGTEAFF,TGTGCCAGCAGCGGGGGACAGGGGACAGGCACTGAAGCTTTCTTT
-,TRBJ2-1,TRBV5-4,-,CASSLAGQSYNEQFF,TGTGCCAGCAGCTTGGCAGGACAGAGCTACAATGAGCAGTTCTTC